These 30 T cell receptor beta chains were sequenced from one sample in a study of a mutant IDH1 vaccine in newly diagnosed glioma. Only in-frame clones appear in the TCRdb table, and some are missing; sequencing was by immunoSEQ multiplex PCR. This table has 100,000 to 120,000 clones, under 90% appearing once. Time point: week 11, during vaccination. In the vaccine, a single dose held 300 ug of the mutant IDH1 20-mer peptide, along with topical imiquimod. Their antigens remain unidentified. Sequencing used PBMCs, obtained from a glioma patient whose treatment included an IDH1 peptide vaccine. The source of these receptors is a woman in her forties or fifties with glioma.

The rearrangement joins TRBV4-1 to TRBJ1-5, with D possibly matching TRBD1 (5 bases). The CDR3 runs to 14 residues. Germline lookup yields CDR1 MGHRA and CDR2 YSYEKL. V was trimmed by 0 bases and J by 6 bases, leaving 9 bases between them. This CDR3 is CASSQEGEVQPQHF. The CDR3 DNA reads as TGCGCCAGCAGCCAAGAGGGGGAGGTTCAGCCCCAGCATTTT.

The rearrangement uses TRBV5-1 and TRBJ2-3; D perhaps matches TRBD1 (5 bases). This CDR3 is built from 14 residues. Germline CDR1 reads SGHRS; CDR2 reads YFSETQ. V shed 0 bases and J shed 4 bases, with 9 bases lying between them. The CDR3 bases are TGCGCCAGCAGCTTGGCCTGGGGCGCAGATACGCAGTATTTT. Amino acid sequence: CASSLAWGADTQYF.

This chain links TRBV2 with TRBJ1-4, with 7 bases matching TRBD1. The CDR3 loop spans 13 amino acids. V was clipped by 8 bases and J by 5 bases; unmatched bases: 5. CDR1 SNHLY and CDR2 FYNNEI come from the germline V gene. The CDR3 DNA reads as TGTGCCAGCCGACAGGGTGAGAATGAAAAACTGTTTTTT. It specifies CASRQGENEKLFF.

CDR3 amino acids: CAIMGLGQGEIYEQYF. The DNA of the CDR3 is TGTGCCATCATGGGATTGGGACAGGGGGAAATCTACGAGCAGTACTTC. The chain employs TRBV27 and TRBJ2-7, with 11 bases identical to TRBD1. Unmatched junction bases numbered 14, after V lost 10 bases and J lost 3 bases. The CDR3 spans 16 residues. Germline CDR1 reads MNHEY; CDR2 reads SMNVEV (reference sequence).

The chain recombines TRBV5-6 with TRBJ1-2; D gene uncertain. Germline CDR1 reads SGHDT; CDR2 reads YYEEEE. This CDR3 spans 14 amino acids. Trimming cost V 3 bases and J 5 bases, with 14 bases left between them. CDR3 in amino acids: CASSSDRGGYGYTF. The CDR3 DNA follows: TGTGCCAGCAGCTCGGACCGAGGCGGATATGGCTACACCTTC.

The J gene is TRBJ2-7, the V gene TRBV12-2. TRBV12-2 is marked as a pseudogene. The CDR3 totals 11 residues. CDR3 DNA sequence: TGTGCAAGTCGCTCCTGTTCTGCTCTGTGCTTC. Amino acids: CASRSCSALCF.

This clone was recorded once. The J gene is TRBJ1-4, the V gene TRBV28; 7 nucleotides align to TRBD1. The V segment lost 5 bases and the J segment 8 bases; nucleotides outside the gene matches: 8. There are 14 residues in the CDR3. Germline CDR1 MDHEN, CDR2 SYDVKM. The CDR3, as DNA: TGTGCCAGCAGTCCATCACTACAGGGGGAAAAACTGTTTTTT. This codes for CASSPSLQGEKLFF. Variable domain in full (rest from reference TRBV28 and TRBJ1-4): DVKVTQSSRYLVKRTGEKVFLECVQDMDHENMFWYRQDPGLGLRLIYFSYDVKMKEKGDIPEGYSVSREKKERFSLILESASTNQTSMYLCASSPSLQGEKLFFGSGTQLSVL.

The chain couples TRBV7-9 to TRBJ2-2; maybe TRBD1 (6 bases). This CDR3 spans 15 amino acids. Germline V gene data show CDR1 as SEHNR and CDR2 as FQNEAQ (reference sequence). The V end lost 4 bases, the J end lost 9 bases, and 18 bases lay between the germline ends. The CDR3 DNA sequence: TGTGCCAGCAGCTCAACAAGGACAGTTGCACGGGAGCTGTTTTTT. Protein product: CASSSTRTVARELFF. The entire variable domain, with the rest obtained from reference TRBV7-9 and TRBJ2-2, is as follows: DTGVSQNPRHKITKRGQNVTFRCDPISEHNRLYWYRQTLGQGPEFLTYFQNEAQLEKSRLLSDRFSAERPKGSFSTLEIQRTEQGDSAMYLCASSSTRTVARELFFGEGSRLTVL.

The chain is built from TRBV6-5 and TRBJ2-7; 7 bases fit TRBD2. CDR3 length: 16 residues. V was pared by 0 bases and J by 3 bases, with 8 bases of the junction left unmatched. Germline lookup yields CDR1 MNHEY and CDR2 SVGAGI. The CDR3 DNA reads as TGTGCCAGCAGTTACTCCGCGACTAGCCGATACTACGAGCAGTACTTC. Translated, it gives CASSYSATSRYYEQYF.

This clone was recorded once. The chain employs TRBV7-9 and TRBJ1-3; 8 bases line up with TRBD1. This CDR3 has 15 amino acids. J gave up 2 bases and V 5 bases, and 5 bases lay outside the gene matches. Germline lookup yields CDR1 SEHNR and CDR2 FQNEAQ (reference sequence). CDR3 nucleotide sequence: TGTGCCAGCAGCCCTTCACAGGGGGCTGGAAACACCATATATTTT. Encoded protein: CASSPSQGAGNTIYF. The full variable domain, with the rest looked up from reference TRBV7-9 and TRBJ1-3, is DTGVSQNPRHKITKRGQNVTFRCDPISEHNRLYWYRQTLGQGPEFLTYFQNEAQLEKSRLLSDRFSAERPKGSFSTLEIQRTEQGDSAMYLCASSPSQGAGNTIYFGEGSWLTVV.

This clone was picked up a small number of times. This sample also contains other DNA sequences that code for the same CDR3. V is TRBV27 and J is TRBJ1-4, with D possibly matching TRBD1 (6 bases). Germline-derived CDR1 and CDR2 are MNHEY and SMNVEV (reference sequence). Deletions cut 3 bases from V and 5 bases from J, with 10 bases between. The CDR3 consists of 14 residues. In DNA form, the CDR3 reads TGTGCCAGCAGTTTCGGACAGTCGAATGAAAAACTGTTTTTT. Amino acids: CASSFGQSNEKLFF.

The V and J genes are TRBV7-9 and TRBJ1-6; weak D call: TRBD1 (6 bases). Per germline, CDR1 SEHNR and CDR2 FQNEAQ (reference sequence). The V and J ends lost 1 base and 5 bases respectively, with 12 bases between them. CDR3 length: 16 residues. The CDR3 protein is CASSLGQGLHNSPLHF. CDR3 in DNA: TGTGCCAGCAGCTTAGGGCAGGGGCTACATAATTCACCCCTCCACTTT.

This sequence joins TRBV7-3 and TRBJ2-1; 9 nucleotides match TRBD1. The CDR3 sequence is 15 residues long. Looked up from germline, CDR1 is SGHTA and CDR2 is FQGTGA. Trimming took 5 bases from V and 6 from J; bases not matched to a gene: 8. The CDR3 is CASSKTGTGFNEQFF. CDR3 sequence (DNA): TGTGCCAGCAGCAAAACCGGGACAGGGTTCAATGAGCAGTTCTTC. Filled out from reference TRBV7-3 and TRBJ2-1, the complete variable domain reads GAGVSQTPSNKVTEKGKYVELRCDPISGHTALYWYRQSLGQGPEFLIYFQGTGAADDSGLPNDRFFAVRPEGSVSTLKIQRTERGDSAVYLCASSKTGTGFNEQFFGPGTRLTVL.

The chain combines TRBV11-2 with TRBJ1-4; D unclear. Germline V gives CDR1 SGHAT, CDR2 FQNNGV. V shed 2 bases and J shed 4 bases, with 11 bases lying between them. The CDR3 covers 15 residues. This chain's CDR3 is CASSLRRVLNEKLFF. CDR3 in DNA: TGTGCCAGCAGCTTACGTCGGGTTCTTAATGAAAAACTGTTTTTT.

The chain combines TRBV7-6 with TRBJ1-4; tentatively, D is TRBD1 (6 bases). The length of the CDR3 is 15 residues. The V gene's germline CDR1 is SGHVS and CDR2 FNYEAQ. Trimming removed 7 bases at V and 8 bases at J, with 20 bases between. This chain's CDR3 is CASTTGQPGGEKLFF. The CDR3 nucleotides are TGTGCCAGCACGACCGGACAGCCGGGAGGCGAAAAACTGTTTTTT.

The chain couples TRBV28 to TRBJ2-1, with 9 bases matching TRBD1. V was clipped by 7 bases and J by 1 base; unmatched bases: 5. CDR1 and CDR2 from the germline V gene are MDHEN and SYDVKM. This CDR3 has 15 amino acids. CDR3 protein: CASTWDRESYNEQFF. CDR3 in DNA: TGTGCCAGCACCTGGGACAGGGAATCCTACAATGAGCAGTTCTTC.

The J gene is TRBJ1-2, the V gene TRBV19; D might be TRBD1 (5 bases). This CDR3 comprises 13 residues. Trimming removed 5 bases from V and 4 bases from J, with 11 bases in between. The germline CDR1 and CDR2 sequences are LNHDA and SQIVND (reference sequence). CDR3: CASSVDTRYGYTF. Written as DNA, the CDR3 is TGTGCCAGTAGTGTGGACACGCGCTATGGCTACACCTTC.

The CDR3 region is CASSFTGGPVGANVLTF. The CDR3 nucleotides are TGTGCCAGCAGCTTTACGGGAGGGCCGGTTGGGGCCAACGTCCTGACTTTC. The gene calls are TRBV7-2 and TRBJ2-6; TRBD2 matches at 8 bases. The J segment lost 3 bases and the V segment lost 3 bases, leaving 7 bases of the junction unmatched. The germline CDR1 and CDR2 sequences are SGHTA and FQGNSA. The CDR3 has 17 residues.

This clone was observed a single time. This chain connects TRBV4-1 to TRBJ2-5, with D maybe TRBD1 (6 bases). From germline, CDR1 is MGHRA and CDR2 YSYEKL. The CDR3 extends over 16 amino acids. Trimming left V 3 bases short and J 5 bases short, with 19 bases between. CDR3 sequence reads: CASSQDRVGAGETQYF. The CDR3 DNA reads as TGCGCCAGCAGCCAGGATCGCGTGGGGGCAGGGGAGACCCAGTACTTC.

The chain is built from TRBV10-3 and TRBJ2-6; unclear D gene. CDR1 and CDR2 from the germline V gene are ENHRY and SYGVKD. The CDR3 runs to 15 residues. Trimming took 11 bases from V and 0 from J, leaving 14 bases between them. The CDR3 DNA sequence: TGTGCCTCGACGGGTCCTGCCTCTGGGGCCAACGTCCTGACTTTC. Protein product: CASTGPASGANVLTF.

CDR3 DNA: TGTGCCTGGACCCGGGGGGGGACCACTGAAGCTTTCTTT. This sequence encodes CAWTRGGTTEAFF. The chain employs TRBV30 and TRBJ1-1, with TRBD1 as a possible D gene (5 bases). Deletions cut 4 bases from V and 4 bases from J, with 13 bases between. Germline V gene sequence: CDR1 GTSNPN, CDR2 SVGIG (reference sequence). The CDR3 length is 13 residues.

The V and J genes are TRBV28 and TRBJ1-1; D is undetermined. CDR3 size: 16 residues. With 4 bases removed from V and 0 bases from J, the gap between germline ends came to 15 bases. Per germline, CDR1 MDHEN and CDR2 SYDVKM. The CDR3 reads CASSSSAVSMNTEAFF. The CDR3 DNA reads as TGTGCCAGCAGTTCATCGGCTGTCAGCATGAACACTGAAGCTTTCTTT. Looking up the rest from reference TRBV28 and TRBJ1-1 gives the full variable domain: DVKVTQSSRYLVKRTGEKVFLECVQDMDHENMFWYRQDPGLGLRLIYFSYDVKMKEKGDIPEGYSVSREKKERFSLILESASTNQTSMYLCASSSSAVSMNTEAFFGQGTRLTVV.

The table lists this clone with a count of one. The chain recombines TRBV9 with TRBJ2-2, with D possibly TRBD2 on 6 matching bases. Germline values: CDR1 SGDLS, CDR2 YYNGEE. The CDR3 sequence is 15 residues long. The germline V and J ends were trimmed by 2 bases and 0 bases, with 8 bases remaining between them. The CDR3 region is CASSVSGTNTGELFF. CDR3 sequence (DNA): TGTGCCAGCAGCGTTAGCGGAACGAACACCGGGGAGCTGTTTTTT.

The chain joins TRBV25-1 to TRBJ2-2, with 9 positions matching TRBD1. This CDR3 spans 16 amino acids. Germline V CDR1 and CDR2: MGHDK, SYGVNS. Germline trimming cut 2 bases from V and 5 bases from J; bases unmatched to any gene: 6. This CDR3 is CASSEPGQGKTGELFF. In DNA form, the CDR3 reads TGTGCCAGCAGTGAACCGGGACAGGGAAAAACCGGGGAGCTGTTTTTT.

The V call is TRBV6-6, the J call TRBJ1-1; no firm D call. Germline V CDR1 and CDR2: MNHNY, SVGAGI (reference sequence). The CDR3 sequence is 10 residues long. V lost 6 bases and J lost 13, with 12 bases in between. The CDR3 DNA reads TGTGCCAGCAGCGACATCCTAAGTTTCTTT. This sequence encodes CASSDILSFF.

J is TRBJ2-1 and V is TRBV5-1; 11 positions agree with TRBD1. J lost 9 bases, V lost 7 bases, and 9 bases had no gene match. The CDR3 loop spans 14 amino acids. The germline CDR1 and CDR2 sequences are SGHRS and YFSETQ. CDR3: CASRAGTGGSEQFF. The CDR3 coding sequence is TGCGCCAGCCGGGCCGGGACAGGGGGTTCTGAGCAGTTCTTC. Looking up the rest from reference TRBV5-1 and TRBJ2-1 gives the full variable domain: KAGVTQTPRYLIKTRGQQVTLSCSPISGHRSVSWYQQTPGQGLQFLFEYFSETQRNKGNFPGRFSGRQFSNSRSEMNVSTLELGDSALYLCASRAGTGGSEQFFGPGTRLTVL.

The CDR3 nucleotides read TGTGCCAGCTCACCCCCCGGGAGGGAGCAGTACTTC. This sequence encodes CASSPPGREQYF. The rearrangement joins TRBV18 to TRBJ2-7; 7 positions agree with TRBD2. In germline, CDR1 is KGHSH, CDR2 LQKENI. The CDR3 consists of 12 residues. With V trimmed by 3 bases and J by 7 bases, 3 bases remained unmatched.

V is TRBV15 and J is TRBJ1-3, with no clear D. The CDR3 is made up of 15 amino acids. Germline loops: CDR1 LNHNV, CDR2 YYDKDF (reference sequence). Trimming shortened V by 0 bases and J by 0 bases, and 6 bases separated the two germline ends. Here the CDR3 DNA reads TGTGCCACCAGCAGAGATCGCAGCTCTGGAAACACCATATATTTT. The encoded protein is CATSRDRSSGNTIYF.

This chain uses TRBV7-3 with TRBJ2-1, with TRBD2 identical over 11 bases. J lost 4 bases, V lost 1 base, and 0 bases had no gene match. This CDR3 contains 15 residues. Germline V gene data show CDR1 as SGHTA and CDR2 as FQGTGA. The DNA for the CDR3 is TGTGCCAGCAGCTTAAGACTAGCGGGGTACAATGAGCAGTTCTTC. Its protein product is CASSLRLAGYNEQFF.

The chain combines TRBV7-2 with TRBJ1-5; D gene ambiguous. Trimming left V 3 bases short and J 0 bases short, with 21 bases between. The germline V gene encodes CDR1 SGHTA and CDR2 FQGNSA. This CDR3 comprises 19 residues. This chain's CDR3 is CASSFTLNAGVGSNQPQHF. The DNA of the CDR3 is TGTGCCAGCAGCTTTACCCTAAACGCCGGGGTGGGTAGCAATCAGCCCCAGCATTTT.